The sequence of this T cell receptor beta chain was determined in a study of cytomegalovirus exposure and HLA in healthy donors. The study, taken as a whole, reports: Within a later analysis, the majority of CMV-associated TCR beta chains appeared HLA-restricted.

The PCR had 60 Vbeta and 13 Jbeta primers. Clones were read by immunoSEQ multiplex PCR, and TCRdb kept only the in-frame ones, dropping some. The sample has roughly 140,000 clones, less than 65% seen once. The CDR3 contains 17 residues. V was pared by 2 bases and J by 3 bases, with 20 bases between. Germline assignment: CDR1 SGHRS and CDR2 YFSETQ. About this clone: Its specificity is unknown.

Sequenced sample: PBMCs. The chain has TRBV5-1 and TRBJ1-1; D ambiguous. This TCR was sampled from a woman between 25 and 40 years old in good health and CMV-seropositive. This CDR3 is CASSLGGRSLEDTEAFF. CDR3 in DNA: TGCGCCAGCAGCTTAGGTGGCAGATCCTTGGAGGACACTGAAGCTTTCTTT.